The next 4 T cell receptor beta chains were all read from a single sample in a study of molecular identifiers for immune sequencing clone quantification. TCRdb itself ran the PCR reads through MiXCR, one entry per CDR3 protein. The sample has roughly 100,000 distinct CDR3 sequences; under 40% are singletons. Sequences were obtained from naive CD8+ T cells from blood, with Jurkat cell RNA spiked in. The subset denotes: FACS-sorted CD8+CD4-CCR7+CD45RA+ naive T cells. These receptors all come from a human donor in good health. Some libraries in this study had Jurkat cell RNA spiked in.

Ten or more counts support this clonotype. This chain uses TRBV20-1 with TRBJ2-7, with D perhaps TRBD1 or TRBD2 (6 bases each). Germline lookup yields CDR1 DFQATT and CDR2 SNEGSKA (reference sequence). The V end was cut by 7 bases, the J end by 7 bases, with 17 bases between. This CDR3 has 12 residues. CDR3 protein: CSVHPGAREQYF. CDR3 DNA sequence: TGCAGTGTTCACCCGGGGGCTCGGGAGCAGTACTTC.

This clonotype showed up just a few times. The chain links TRBV29-1 to TRBJ2-4, with D possibly being TRBD2 (5 bases). CDR3 size: 16 residues. V lost 7 bases to trimming and J lost 2 bases, with 21 bases between them. Germline CDR1 and CDR2: SQVTM and ANQGSEA. The DNA for the CDR3 is TGCAGCGCCGCCTTGGGAGCTGTGAGGACCAAAAACATTCAGTACTTC. It codes for CSAALGAVRTKNIQYF.

This clonotype was seen ten or more times. The CDR3, as DNA: TGTGCCAGCAGTTTAGGGGCAGTAAATCAGCCCCAGCATTTT. Residues: CASSLGAVNQPQHF. The J gene is TRBJ1-5, the V gene TRBV12-3 or TRBV12-4; D gene ambiguous. V dropped 1 base and J dropped 4 bases, with 8 bases sitting between them. This CDR3 has 14 residues.

This clonotype was seen a handful of times. CDR3: CASSLGPRGTDTQYF. The CDR3 nucleotides read TGTGCCAGCAGTTTAGGCCCGCGGGGCACAGATACGCAGTATTTT. V usage is TRBV28 and J usage is TRBJ2-3, with a tentative D call TRBD2 (5 bases). The CDR3 totals 15 residues. The V end lost 2 bases, the J end lost 1 base, and 10 bases lay between the germline ends. Germline CDR1 MDHEN, CDR2 SYDVKM. Variable domain in full (rest from reference TRBV28 and TRBJ2-3): DVKVTQSSRYLVKRTGEKVFLECVQDMDHENMFWYRQDPGLGLRLIYFSYDVKMKEKGDIPEGYSVSREKKERFSLILESASTNQTSMYLCASSLGPRGTDTQYFGPGTRLTVL.